The 3 T cell receptor beta chains reported below all come from one sample, sequenced in a study of patients and donors after allogeneic stem cell transplantation. A single record per CDR3 protein comes from TCRdb applying MiXCR to the RT-PCR reads. This repertoire shows 9,000 to 15,000 distinct CDR3 sequences, 25% found once; its top ten account for about 51%. The sequencing input was blood, either unsorted or a sorted T cell fraction (not recorded which). These receptors originate from a human donor who was either an allogeneic HSCT recipient or a stem cell or donor lymphocyte infusion donor (not recorded which). It is not recorded whose cells these are; they may come from a transplant donor.

This clonotype was counted between two and nine times. The chain links TRBV4-1 to TRBJ1-6; 7 nucleotides align to TRBD1. Losses at the gene ends were 4 bases for V and 2 bases for J; bases not matched to a gene: 5. The CDR3 has 16 amino acids. The germline V gene has CDR1 MGHRA and CDR2 YSYEKL. This CDR3 is CASSPTGRTYNSPLHF. CDR3 DNA sequence: TGCGCCAGCAGCCCGACAGGGCGCACCTATAATTCACCCCTCCACTTT.

The V and J genes are TRBV7-9 and TRBJ1-2; 12 bases are a match to TRBD1. V lost 5 bases, J lost 4 bases, and 8 bases stayed unmatched. CDR1 and CDR2 (germline): SEHNR, FQNEAQ (reference sequence). CDR3 length: 16 residues. Here the CDR3 reads CASSRDRGLFGYGYTF. The CDR3 nucleotides are TGTGCCAGCAGCCGGGACAGGGGGCTGTTCGGCTATGGCTACACCTTC.

The chain has TRBV6-5 and TRBJ1-5; the match to TRBD1 covers 8 bases. With 6 bases clipped from V and 10 bases from J, the junction kept 8 bases outside the gene matches. The germline gives CDR1 MNHEY, CDR2 SVGAGI. The CDR3 length is 13 residues. Here the CDR3 reads CASRDDRGSPQHF. In DNA, the CDR3 is TGTGCCAGCAGGGACGACAGGGGATCCCCCCAGCATTTT.